Below are 22 T cell receptor beta chains sequenced from a single sample in a study of regulatory T cells in long-lasting Graves disease. Arm-PCR of CDR3 regions and iRepertoire HTBI primers were used to build TCR beta libraries. One entry per CDR3 protein, called by TCRdb with MiXCR from the multiplex PCR reads. The profile covers a few hundred thousand distinct CDR3 sequences, with roughly a fifth appearing a single time and around 15% taken by the ten largest. Time point meaning: persistent/refractory GD, antithyroid drugs over 5 years with positive TRAb. RNA from PBMCs was the source of the TCR library. Sequences were derived from peripheral blood mononuclear cells (PBMCs), sampled when the disease was refractory, from a patient treated with antithyroid drugs. The source is a female donor with Graves disease.

The CDR3 spells CSASSEAPRGETQYF. The CDR3 DNA is TGCAGTGCTAGTTCGGAGGCTCCCCGGGGGGAGACCCAGTACTTC. The V gene is TRBV20-1, the J gene TRBJ2-5; tentative D call: TRBD2 (6 bases). Germline CDR1 DFQATT, CDR2 SNEGSKA (reference sequence). This CDR3 has 15 amino acids. V was cut by 3 bases and J by 5 bases, with 19 bases left in between.

There are many counts of this clonotype. The V call is TRBV15, the J call TRBJ1-5, with D perhaps TRBD1 (5 bases). Germline lookup yields CDR1 LNHNV and CDR2 YYDKDF (reference sequence). The CDR3 has 18 amino acids. V lost 0 bases, J lost 5 bases, and 20 bases lay in between. The DNA for the CDR3 is TGTGCCACCAGCAGAGAACTCAAACCGGCAGGGCATCATCAGCCCCAGCATTTT. Translated: CATSRELKPAGHHQPQHF. The full variable domain, rest sourced from reference TRBV15 and TRBJ1-5, is DAMVIQNPRYQVTQFGKPVTLSCSQTLNHNVMYWYQQKSSQAPKLLFHYYDKDFNNEADTPDNFQSRRPNTSFCFLDIRSPGLGDTAMYLCATSRELKPAGHHQPQHFGDGTRLSIL.

This clonotype appeared many times. V gene TRBV6-1 combines with J gene TRBJ2-2, with D maybe TRBD1 (5 bases). Germline V gene data show CDR1 as MNHNS and CDR2 as SASEGT. V was clipped by 6 bases and J by 2 bases, with 10 bases between them. The CDR3 contains 14 residues. The DNA of the CDR3 is TGTGCCAGCAGCCGCGACAGAAACACCGGGGAGCTGTTTTTT. It specifies CASSRDRNTGELFF.

This clonotype was counted at least ten times. DNA for the CDR3: TGTGCCAGCAGCGAAGAAGAACTGAGTGAAGCTTTCTTT. Translation: CASSEEELSEAFF. The rearrangement uses TRBV11-2 and TRBJ1-1; unclear D gene. The ends were cut back, 5 bases at V and 7 bases at J, with 14 bases in the middle. This CDR3 region has 13 residues. Germline V gives CDR1 SGHAT, CDR2 FQNNGV.

This clonotype was detected ten times or more. This chain uses TRBV7-9 with TRBJ2-7; perhaps D is TRBD1 or TRBD2 (6 bases each). The CDR3 covers 14 residues. V was pared by 5 bases and J by 4 bases, with 15 bases between. Germline CDR1 and CDR2: SEHNR and FQNEAQ (reference sequence). DNA of the CDR3: TGTGCCAGCAGCCGCACCCGGGGGCAGTACGAGCAGTACTTC. Translation: CASSRTRGQYEQYF.

The chain couples TRBV12-3 or TRBV12-4 to TRBJ1-1; perhaps TRBD1 as D (6 bases). The V gene lost 4 bases and the J gene lost 7 bases, with 16 bases spanning the gap. This CDR3 spans 14 amino acids. This chain's CDR3 is CASSYYRMDSEAFF. The CDR3 nucleotides are TGTGCCAGCAGTTACTACCGAATGGACAGTGAAGCTTTCTTT.

This clonotype was seen many times. The rearrangement links TRBV28 to TRBJ1-4; 7 bases map to TRBD1. Unmatched junction bases numbered 2, after V lost 3 bases and J lost 7 bases. The CDR3 extends over 13 amino acids. CDR1 MDHEN and CDR2 SYDVKM come from the germline V gene. The CDR3 here is CASSLGQLEKLFF. In DNA form, the CDR3 reads TGTGCCAGCAGTTTGGGACAGCTTGAAAAACTGTTTTTT.

This chain links TRBV2 with TRBJ1-5; possible D gene TRBD1, 5 bases. This CDR3 spans 14 amino acids. Germline lookup yields CDR1 SNHLY and CDR2 FYNNEI. Trimming left V 4 bases short and J 4 bases short, with 11 bases between. CDR3 nucleotides: TGTGCCAGCAGTGTTGACAGTGTTAATCAGCCCCAGCATTTT. Protein: CASSVDSVNQPQHF.

This clonotype was seen more than once but under ten times. The V gene is TRBV5-1, the J gene TRBJ2-3; 9 nucleotides agree with TRBD2. Germline-derived CDR1 and CDR2 are SGHRS and YFSETQ. CDR3 length: 15 amino acids. Trimming removed 4 bases from V and 5 bases from J; junction bases left unmatched: 8. CDR3 loop: CASSVSGSSGDTQYF. CDR3 sequence (DNA): TGCGCCAGCAGCGTTAGCGGGAGCTCGGGAGATACGCAGTATTTT.

This clonotype has more than one count but fewer than ten. This chain links TRBV29-1 with TRBJ2-7, with D perhaps matching TRBD2 (5 bases). The V gene lost 2 bases and the J gene lost 0 bases, with 14 bases spanning the gap. The length of the CDR3 is 15 residues. Germline V gene lookup returns CDR1 SQVTM and CDR2 ANQGSEA. CDR3: CSVEISDHRSYEQYF. CDR3 nucleotide sequence: TGCAGCGTTGAAATTAGCGACCATCGCTCCTACGAGCAGTACTTC.

With regard to this clonotype: A much bigger clone sits one base away, suggesting this may be a read error. The gene calls are TRBV12-3 or TRBV12-4 and TRBJ1-5, with D possibly being TRBD1 (6 bases). The CDR3 has 12 residues. The CDR3 here is CAGSSSGEPQHF. DNA of the CDR3: TGTGCCGGCAGTTCTTCAGGGGAGCCCCAGCATTTT.

This clonotype was detected only once. CDR3 sequence: CASRGWDRGYNEQFF. The CDR3 nucleotides read TGTGCCAGCAGGGGCTGGGACAGGGGATACAATGAGCAGTTCTTC. The chain links TRBV2 to TRBJ2-1; TRBD1 agrees at 10 bases. V dropped 6 bases and J dropped 4; count of bases not matched to a gene: 6. The CDR3 covers 15 residues. Germline lookup yields CDR1 SNHLY and CDR2 FYNNEI.

This clonotype was seen at least ten times. The chain uses TRBV12-3 or TRBV12-4 and TRBJ2-7; D assignment may be TRBD1 or TRBD2 (6 bases each). The CDR3 is made up of 13 amino acids. Deletions cut 6 bases from V and 8 bases from J, with 17 bases between. The CDR3 region is CASSFPGEVQQYF. The CDR3 DNA is TGTGCCAGCAGCTTTCCAGGGGAGGTACAGCAGTACTTC.

This sequence joins TRBV18 and TRBJ2-7; 8 nucleotides match TRBD1. The V gene end was trimmed by 0 bases and the J gene end by 6 bases; junction bases not matched to a gene: 4. CDR3 length: 14 amino acids. The germline V gene has CDR1 KGHSH and CDR2 LQKENI. The CDR3 DNA is TGTGCCAGCTCACCACCAGACAGGGGTAGCGAGCAGTACTTC. As protein: CASSPPDRGSEQYF.

The chain combines TRBV5-1 with TRBJ2-7; maybe TRBD2 (6 bases). The CDR3 runs to 13 residues. Germline CDR1 SGHRS, CDR2 YFSETQ. V shed 3 bases and J shed 4 bases, with 11 bases lying between them. CDR3 amino acids: CASSSGSGYEQYF. The DNA of the CDR3 is TGCGCCAGCAGCTCTGGGAGCGGGTACGAGCAGTACTTC.

At least ten counts were recorded for this clonotype. This chain connects TRBV28 to TRBJ2-7; D may be TRBD1 or TRBD2 (6 bases each). This CDR3 comprises 16 residues. V was clipped by 8 bases and J by 4 bases, with 24 bases between them. Germline V gene sequence: CDR1 MDHEN, CDR2 SYDVKM. CDR3 sequence reads: CASQSGASDEGYEQYF. CDR3 coding DNA: TGTGCCAGCCAATCAGGGGCTAGCGACGAGGGTTACGAGCAGTACTTC.

This clonotype was counted only a few times. The V and J genes are TRBV10-2 and TRBJ2-7, with a tentative D call TRBD2 (5 bases). The CDR3 totals 15 residues. Germline-derived CDR1 and CDR2 are WSHSY and SAAADI. V lost 7 bases, J lost 2 bases, and 18 bases lay in between. Here the CDR3 reads CASTGTWERTYEQYF. As DNA, the CDR3 is TGCGCCAGCACCGGAACGTGGGAGCGGACCTACGAGCAGTACTTC.

This clonotype was observed at least ten times. The V call is TRBV19, the J call TRBJ1-2; TRBD1 aligns across 8 bases. Unmatched junction bases numbered 11, after V lost 9 bases and J lost 2 bases. The CDR3 runs to 15 residues. Per germline, CDR1 LNHDA and CDR2 SQIVND (reference sequence). CDR3 loop: CASGTGGGLNYGYTF. The CDR3 DNA reads TGTGCCAGCGGAACAGGGGGAGGTTTAAACTATGGCTACACCTTC.

This clonotype was counted a few times. The chain is built from TRBV5-4 and TRBJ1-5; D is ambiguous. This CDR3 spans 15 amino acids. Germline-derived CDR1 and CDR2 are SGHNT and YYREEE (reference sequence). V was pared by 0 bases and J by 2 bases, with 9 bases between. CDR3 protein: CASSLGGEGNQPQHF. The CDR3 DNA follows: TGTGCCAGCAGCTTGGGTGGGGAAGGCAATCAGCCCCAGCATTTT.

This clonotype has only a few counts. The rearrangement uses TRBV27 and TRBJ2-7, with D uncertain. The germline gives CDR1 MNHEY, CDR2 SMNVEV (reference sequence). This CDR3 region has 14 residues. Trimming took off 0 bases at V and 4 bases at J, with 10 bases between the two ends. CDR3 coding DNA: TGTGCCAGCAGTTTATCGTGGGTGGCTTACGAGCAGTACTTC. Amino acids: CASSLSWVAYEQYF.

This chain links TRBV20-1 with TRBJ2-1, with D maybe TRBD2 (5 bases). Between the trimmed V and J ends, which lost 2 bases and 10 bases, there was a span of 9 bases. Germline V gives CDR1 DFQATT, CDR2 SNEGSKA (reference sequence). The CDR3 spans 11 residues. CDR3 sequence (DNA): TGCAGTGCTAGACCGCTAGCCGAGCAGTTCTTC. Translating gives CSARPLAEQFF.

This clonotype was found many times. The CDR3 sequence is CASTLSGTPSYEQYF. The CDR3 nucleotides are TGTGCCAGCACCTTGTCTGGGACTCCATCCTACGAGCAGTACTTC. The rearrangement links TRBV28 to TRBJ2-7; D possibly corresponds to TRBD2 (6 bases). Germline V gene data show CDR1 as MDHEN and CDR2 as SYDVKM. The ends were cut back, 7 bases at V and 1 base at J, with 17 bases in the middle. The CDR3 spans 15 residues. Drawing the rest from reference TRBV28 and TRBJ2-7, the complete variable domain is DVKVTQSSRYLVKRTGEKVFLECVQDMDHENMFWYRQDPGLGLRLIYFSYDVKMKEKGDIPEGYSVSREKKERFSLILESASTNQTSMYLCASTLSGTPSYEQYFGPGTRLTVT.